This T cell receptor beta chain emerged from a study of regulatory T cells in long-lasting Graves disease. The germline V and J ends were trimmed by 2 bases and 0 bases, with 14 bases remaining between them. Germline lookup yields CDR1 PRHDT and CDR2 FYEKMQ (reference sequence). The CDR3 has 16 residues. In building TCR beta libraries, iRepertoire HTBI primers were used together with Arm-PCR of CDR3 regions. Original handling: Identification across samples found 60 to 75 TRBV and over 12 TRBJ segments. TCRdb called the multiplex PCR reads again in MiXCR, with one record for every CDR3 protein. The V and J calls and clone size are TCRdb's, not the authors'. The table has about 470,000 distinct CDR3 sequences, approximately 15% seen once. This clonotype was seen repeatedly, ten times or more. Described time point: newly diagnosed GD, antithyroid drugs for less than 3 months. From PBMCs, RNA was extracted and then used to make the TCR library.

The same data also went into a second study, on T cells in Graves' hyperthyroidism and ophthalmopathy. Per that study: Hyperthyroidism in the patients, aged 18 to 65, was newly diagnosed and under 2 months in duration.

The genes are TRBV13 and TRBJ2-7; D is uncertain. Sequences were derived from peripheral blood mononuclear cells (PBMCs), sampled at new diagnosis, from a patient treated with antithyroid drugs. The source is a woman younger than 45 with Graves disease. The DNA of the CDR3 is TGTGCCAGCAGCTTATCCGGACCCCTGGGCTCCTACGAGCAGTACTTC. Amino acid sequence: CASSLSGPLGSYEQYF.